This T cell receptor (beta chain) was captured in a study of CD8 T cells in ankylosing spondylitis (dated by TCRdb to 2016 to 2017). Some background on the complete study: To find TCR variants linked to disease, the study profiled T cell receptor beta repertoires in ankylosing spondylitis patients and healthy donors. Peripheral blood was sampled, and synovial fluid was additionally collected from ankylosing spondylitis patients. The full study cohort was made up of 25 to 30 ankylosing spondylitis patients and roughly 98 healthy donors.

About this clonotype itself: Its cognate antigen has yet to be identified. No much larger clone exists at a distance of one base, and base qualities are not known.

What the study reported, not specific to this receptor: Blood from ankylosing spondylitis patients appeared to be characterized by a TCR beta motif made up of several highly homologous amino acid variants. The disease-linked clones were reported as significantly enriched in matched synovial fluid samples from ankylosing spondylitis patients. Some of the motif variants had been reported before in the synovial fluid and blood of reactive arthritis patients, a finding that suggests common disease-initiation mechanisms. In peripheral blood, the disease-linked clones were found at relatively low frequencies and had a CD8+ phenotype.

The V end gives up 4 bases and the J end 6 bases, leaving 10 bases in the junction not matched to a gene. The cysteine opens and the phenylalanine closes a CDR3 of 15 amino acids. CDR3 DNA is the only sequence kept; it has 45 bases, read in frame from the first base. The germline V gene gives CDR1 as SGHRS and CDR2 as YFSETQ. The sequencing machine was an Illumina HiSeq 2500. Quantitative 5'-RACE with molecular barcodes was used to prepare TCR beta libraries. In the source study's methods: To identify disease-linked TCR variants, a new computational method was used, one built on a probabilistic model of VDJ rearrangement. TCRdb reworked the public reads: Q25 trimming with fastp, MiXCR clone assembly, productive beta chains retained. A single entry per CDR3 protein holds the most common genes and DNA from its merged rows. TCRdb's processing, not the authors' own work, is the source of the V and J calls. The sample contains about 540,000 distinct CDR3 sequences, approximately 11% of them found a single time. The top ten constitute approximately 7% of the sample.

The receptor's source is a male donor with ankylosing spondylitis. Source material: blood, either unsorted or a sorted T cell fraction (not recorded which). The chain was built from TRBV5-1 and TRBJ1-5, and TRBD1 matches 7 of the central bases. The DNA sequence is given as TGCGCCAGCAGCCCCGACAGGGTGGGGGGTCAGCCCCAGCATTTT. Translated, this gives CASSPDRVGGQPQHF.